These T cell receptor beta chains were read from a single sample in a study of Graves' ophthalmopathy and Graves' hyperthyroidism. One entry per CDR3 protein results from TCRdb running MiXCR on the multiplex PCR reads. The data hold 300,000 to 400,000 distinct CDR3 sequences, with 15% to 20% observed a single time. The specimen sequenced was peripheral blood. The receptors stem from an adult man with Graves' ophthalmopathy. The CDR3 runs from the conserved cysteine through the conserved F or W. D genes are given only for firm matches. Not every row has a clone size; where given, it reads once, few, many or a size class.

V: TRBV19; D: -; size: many; J: TRBJ1-2; DNA: TGTGCCAGTAGTATGGGTTCGGGAGATGGCTACACCTTC; CDR3: CASSMGSGDGYTF
V: TRBV12-3/TRBV12-4; D: -; size: -; J: TRBJ2-3; DNA: TGTGCCAGCAGTCCCCCGGTCAGGCAAAGCGTCGCAGATACGCAGTATTTT; CDR3: CASSPPVRQSVADTQYF
V: TRBV13; D: TRBD2; size: many; J: TRBJ2-3; DNA: TGTGCCAGCAGCTCAGCGGGAGTGGCAGATACGCAGTATTTT; CDR3: CASSSAGVADTQYF
V: TRBV20-1; D: -; size: many; J: TRBJ1-6; DNA: TGCAGTGCTCCATGGGGGGGGAACTATAATTCACCCCTCCACTTT; CDR3: CSAPWGGNYNSPLHF
V: TRBV20-1; D: -; size: -; J: TRBJ1-2; DNA: TGCAGTGCGCAACTCAGGGGAAAAGATGGCTACACCTTC; CDR3: CSAQLRGKDGYTF
V: TRBV10-3; D: TRBD2; size: many; J: TRBJ2-1; DNA: TGTGCCATCAGTGACTCAACTAGCGGGATGCATTTCTTC; CDR3: CAISDSTSGMHFF
V: TRBV5-1; D: -; size: many; J: TRBJ2-7; DNA: TGCGCCAGCAGCTTGCAGGGCAACCCGTACGAGCAGTACTTC; CDR3: CASSLQGNPYEQYF
V: TRBV27; D: TRBD1; size: many; J: TRBJ1-5; DNA: TGTGCCAGCAGCAAGACAGGGGGGGGTCAGCCCCAGCATTTT; CDR3: CASSKTGGGQPQHF
V: TRBV28; D: -; size: many; J: TRBJ2-7; DNA: TGTGCCAGCACCAACCCCCCTGGGTTCCACGAGCAGTACTTC; CDR3: CASTNPPGFHEQYF
V: TRBV27; D: TRBD2; size: many; J: TRBJ2-5; DNA: TGTGCCAGCAGTTTTGAGCTAGCGGCCGAGACCCAGTACTTC; CDR3: CASSFELAAETQYF
V: TRBV7-2; D: -; size: few; J: TRBJ1-1; DNA: TGTGCCAGCATCCGGACGACGAACACTGAAGCTTTCTTT; CDR3: CASIRTTNTEAFF
V: TRBV7-8; D: -; size: many; J: TRBJ2-5; DNA: TGTGCCAGCAGCTTAGTAGGGGATCAAGAGACCCAGTACTTC; CDR3: CASSLVGDQETQYF
V: TRBV19; D: -; size: many; J: TRBJ2-2; DNA: TGTGCCAGTAGTACAGGGTACACCGGGGAGCTGTTTTTT; CDR3: CASSTGYTGELFF
V: TRBV5-1; D: -; size: many; J: TRBJ1-2; DNA: TGCGCCAGCAGTTTATCATGCGACACCTTC; CDR3: CASSLSCDTF
V: TRBV7-9; D: TRBD1; size: many; J: TRBJ1-2; DNA: TGTGCCAGCAGTTCGACAGGGGGGGACTATGGCTACACCTTC; CDR3: CASSSTGGDYGYTF
V: TRBV12-3/TRBV12-4; D: -; size: -; J: TRBJ1-2; DNA: TGTGCCAGCAGTTATAGACAGGTCTATGGCTACACCTTC; CDR3: CASSYRQVYGYTF
V: TRBV19; D: TRBD1; size: many; J: TRBJ1-5; DNA: TGTGCCAGTAGACGGACAGGGGGTGACCAGCCCCAGCATTTT; CDR3: CASRRTGGDQPQHF
V: TRBV6-1; D: -; size: -; J: TRBJ2-5; DNA: TGTGCCAGCAGCTCACGTGGGGATTCGAAGACCCAGTACTTC; CDR3: CASSSRGDSKTQYF
V: TRBV7-8; D: TRBD1; size: many; J: TRBJ1-6; DNA: TGTGCCAGCAGCTTATCGGGAACCGGGACAGGGGGCACTCGATCACCCCTCCACTTT; CDR3: CASSLSGTGTGGTRSPLHF
V: TRBV5-1; D: TRBD1; size: -; J: TRBJ1-2; DNA: TGCGCCAGCAGCTACGAAGGACAGGCCACTGGTGGCTACACCTTC; CDR3: CASSYEGQATGGYTF
V: TRBV15; D: -; size: many; J: TRBJ2-2; DNA: TGTGCCACGTCGACAGGGAGGACCGGGGAGCTGTTTTTT; CDR3: CATSTGRTGELFF
V: TRBV6-1; D: TRBD1; size: many; J: TRBJ1-2; DNA: TGTGCCAGCAGAGAGGGACAGGGCAGGACGAGAGGGGACTATGGCTACACCTTC; CDR3: CASREGQGRTRGDYGYTF
V: TRBV6-1; D: -; size: many; J: TRBJ2-5; DNA: TGTGCCAGCAGTGACCAGCCTCTCCAAGAGACCCAGTACTTC; CDR3: CASSDQPLQETQYF
V: TRBV6-5; D: TRBD1; size: many; J: TRBJ1-1; DNA: TGTGCCAGCAGTTACGACAGGGGATCCTACACTGAAGCTTTCTTT; CDR3: CASSYDRGSYTEAFF
V: TRBV6-1; D: -; size: -; J: TRBJ2-7; DNA: TGTGCCAGCAGTGAACTCGGGAACGAGCAGTACTTC; CDR3: CASSELGNEQYF
V: TRBV15; D: -; size: -; J: TRBJ1-6; DNA: TGTGCCACCAGCATCGATAGGAACAGCGGTTTAGGACCCCTCCACTTT; CDR3: CATSIDRNSGLGPLHF
V: TRBV2; D: -; size: many; J: TRBJ2-7; DNA: TGTGCCAGCAGGGAGTCCTACGAGCAGTACTTC; CDR3: CASRESYEQYF
V: TRBV5-1; D: -; size: many; J: TRBJ1-1; DNA: TGCGCCAGCAGGGTTGGGGGAACCCAGAACACTGAAGCTTTCTTT; CDR3: CASRVGGTQNTEAFF
V: TRBV7-8; D: -; size: many; J: TRBJ1-1; DNA: TGTGCCAGCAAGGACAGAATGAACACTGAAGCTTTCTTT; CDR3: CASKDRMNTEAFF
V: TRBV6-1; D: TRBD1; size: many; J: TRBJ1-5; DNA: TGTGCCAGCAGTGGATCCGGGACAGGGAATCAGCCCCAGCATTTT; CDR3: CASSGSGTGNQPQHF
V: TRBV6-5; D: TRBD1; size: few; J: TRBJ1-5; DNA: TGTGCCAGCAGTTACTTAGACAGGGTCGGCAATCAGCCCCAGCATTTT; CDR3: CASSYLDRVGNQPQHF
V: TRBV7-6; D: -; size: many; J: TRBJ1-5; DNA: TGTGCCAGCAGCTTAGCAGACCAGCAGCCCCAGCATTTT; CDR3: CASSLADQQPQHF
V: TRBV5-5; D: -; size: many; J: TRBJ2-2; DNA: TGTGCCAGCAGCATACGAAGCGGAGGTCGGGAGCTGTTTTTT; CDR3: CASSIRSGGRELFF
V: TRBV10-3; D: TRBD1; size: many; J: TRBJ1-5; DNA: TGTGCCATCAGCCCGGACAGGGTCAATCAGCCCCAGCATTTT; CDR3: CAISPDRVNQPQHF
V: TRBV2; D: TRBD1; size: many; J: TRBJ1-1; DNA: TGTGCCAGCAGTGGACAGGGGAGAGGGGCTTTCTTT; CDR3: CASSGQGRGAFF
V: TRBV30; D: -; size: -; J: TRBJ1-3; DNA: TGTGCCTGGAGTGTAATGGAAGGGGGACTCTCTGGAAACACCATATATTTT; CDR3: CAWSVMEGGLSGNTIYF
V: TRBV19; D: TRBD1; size: many; J: TRBJ1-1; DNA: TGTGCCAGTAGCCCGACAGGGGGCGAAACTGAAGCTTTCTTT; CDR3: CASSPTGGETEAFF
V: TRBV5-1; D: TRBD1; size: many; J: TRBJ1-1; DNA: TGCGCCAGCAGCTTCCCCGACAGGGATTCCCCGAACACTGAAGCTTTCTTT; CDR3: CASSFPDRDSPNTEAFF
V: TRBV29-1; D: TRBD2; size: once; J: TRBJ2-7; DNA: TGCAGCGTTGGGCTAGCGGGCTTGTACGAGCAGTACTTC; CDR3: CSVGLAGLYEQYF
V: TRBV30; D: -; size: few; J: TRBJ1-2; DNA: TGTGCCTGGAGTGGCGGGACACTTTATGGCTACACCTTC; CDR3: CAWSGGTLYGYTF
V: TRBV29-1; D: -; size: many; J: TRBJ2-5; DNA: TGCAGCGGATCGACCGATCAAGAGACCCAGTACTTC; CDR3: CSGSTDQETQYF
V: TRBV9; D: -; size: many; J: TRBJ1-1; DNA: TGTGCCAGCAGCGTAGGACAAAACAACATGAACACTGAAGCTTTCTTT; CDR3: CASSVGQNNMNTEAFF
V: TRBV11-2; D: -; size: many; J: TRBJ2-5; DNA: TGTGCCAGCAGCTTGGGTGGGGGGTCACAAGAGACCCAGTACTTC; CDR3: CASSLGGGSQETQYF